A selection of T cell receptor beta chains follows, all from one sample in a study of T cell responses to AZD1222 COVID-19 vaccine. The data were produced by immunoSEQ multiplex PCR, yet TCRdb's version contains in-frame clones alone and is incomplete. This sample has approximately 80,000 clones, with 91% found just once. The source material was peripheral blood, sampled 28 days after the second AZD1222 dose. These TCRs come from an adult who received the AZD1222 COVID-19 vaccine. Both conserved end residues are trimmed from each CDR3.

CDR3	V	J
ASSPRGGLNTEAF	TRBV5-6	TRBJ1-1
ATSRQVVGQFSSGNTIY	TRBV15	TRBJ1-3
ASSGLRGKRGQETQY	TRBV2	TRBJ2-5
ASSLDRSWDEKLF	TRBV7-2	TRBJ1-4
ASWIPGQGGRNEQF	TRBV21-1	TRBJ2-1
ASSLSWSSGRRDIQY	TRBV7-9	TRBJ2-4
ASLSQGGSGELF	TRBV6-5	TRBJ2-2
ASSLAETGYYSGELF	TRBV5-1	TRBJ2-2
ASSLGAYEQY	TRBV5-1	TRBJ2-7
ASSQDRNRMGEQF	TRBV4-3	TRBJ2-1
ASSLGALDEQF	TRBV7-3	TRBJ2-1
ASSYPRNDRASPLH	TRBV6-2/TRBV6-3	TRBJ1-6
ASSQPTGESPYEQY	TRBV3-1/TRBV3-2	TRBJ2-7
ASSVVGSGSLTDTQY	TRBV9	TRBJ2-3
ASSIERLRGRTDTQY	TRBV19	TRBJ2-3
ASSLAGVGETQY	TRBV28	TRBJ2-5
SASLSGRAFEQY	TRBV20-1	TRBJ2-7
ASSRNGGVLAYNTEAF	TRBV2	TRBJ1-1
ASRGTDATNEKLF	TRBV6-5	TRBJ1-4
ASSLGGTGGEQY	TRBV7-8	TRBJ2-7
SAISSREQY	TRBV20-1	TRBJ2-7
ASSYSRYRGSYEQY	TRBV6-2/TRBV6-3	TRBJ2-7
AISATGVNQPQH	TRBV10-3	TRBJ1-5
ASSLKGDDRDLKEQY	TRBV7-6	TRBJ2-7
ASSESEGTEQY	TRBV10-2	TRBJ2-7
ASSIRRGMGNEKLF	TRBV7-8	TRBJ1-4
ASSRGQWGQPQH	TRBV18	TRBJ1-5
ASLGTGLEDFFAY	TRBV2	TRBJ1-2
ASSRTGGGTEAF	TRBV5-5	TRBJ1-1
ASTKGDGANVLT	TRBV14	TRBJ2-6
ASSLVGGNEQF	TRBV5-4	TRBJ2-1
ASSLPGAGNQPQH	TRBV28	TRBJ1-5
ASSVSGPRGPYYNSPLH	TRBV19	TRBJ1-6
ASLGQGYTGELF	TRBV28	TRBJ2-2
ASSFARGSNQPQH	TRBV27	TRBJ1-5
ASSQGFTSGLVDEQF	TRBV4-3	TRBJ2-1
ASRANSGNTIY	TRBV27	TRBJ1-3
AISESGQKASYEQY	TRBV10-3	TRBJ2-7
ASSFGSSYEQY	TRBV7-2	TRBJ2-7
ASRGQGGETQY	TRBV28	TRBJ2-5
ASSDLNRGVGYT	TRBV28	TRBJ1-2
ASSFRTGAAGSVAF	TRBV5-4	TRBJ1-1
ASSLVRDRGLEKLF	TRBV7-8	TRBJ1-4
ASSRGQYEQY	TRBV2	TRBJ2-7